This T cell receptor beta chain was retrieved from a study of cytomegalovirus exposure and HLA in healthy donors. Points from the study as a whole: CMV serostatus was the sole immune exposure data available.

PCR involved 60 Vbeta and 13 Jbeta primers. TCRdb's table, derived via immunoSEQ multiplex PCR, lists solely in-frame clones and lacks some. The sample contains approximately 100,000 clones, about 70% of which appear only once. The V and J ends lost 3 bases and 4 bases respectively, with 13 bases between them. Germline loops: CDR1 SNHLY, CDR2 FYNNEI. The CDR3 totals 15 residues. About this clone itself: No antigen is known for it.

This chain links TRBV2 with TRBJ1-5; tentatively, D is TRBD1 (5 bases). The source is a human donor in good health. Source material: PBMCs. The CDR3 nucleotides are TGTGCCAGCAGTGACGGGGGGAGGGCTAATCAGCCCCAGCATTTT. Translated: CASSDGGRANQPQHF.